This is a list of T cell receptor beta chains from one sample in a study of human T cells and chemical hapten exposure. One entry per CDR3 protein results from TCRdb running MiXCR on the RACE reads. The table has some 91,000 distinct CDR3 sequences, 27% seen once. The sequences come from whole blood, collected in connection with sensitization to the hapten diphenylcyclopropenone (DPC). These receptors were collected from a middle-aged man with alopecia areata. Some clones in this sample may be carry-over from other donors' samples. The CDR3 runs from the conserved cysteine through the conserved F or W. The order of the fields is CDR3 protein, J gene, CDR3 length, V gene.

CDR3aa: CASSGTGPYEQYF; j_gene: TRBJ2-7; len: 13; v_gene: TRBV25-1
CDR3aa: CAISDSNGPGTADEKLFF; j_gene: TRBJ1-4; len: 18; v_gene: TRBV10-3
CDR3aa: CASSGGQGPYEQYF; j_gene: TRBJ2-7; len: 14; v_gene: TRBV7-9
CDR3aa: CSARDIQGGREAFF; j_gene: TRBJ1-1; len: 14; v_gene: TRBV20-1
CDR3aa: CSARMGESMSKKLFF; j_gene: TRBJ1-4; len: 15; v_gene: TRBV20-1
CDR3aa: CASSPPSGGNYEQYF; j_gene: TRBJ2-7; len: 15; v_gene: TRBV6-6
CDR3aa: CASSDTGTDTQYF; j_gene: TRBJ2-3; len: 13; v_gene: TRBV2
CDR3aa: CATSREPEGTQYF; j_gene: TRBJ2-5; len: 13; v_gene: TRBV15
CDR3aa: CASSLTGGAAEQYF; j_gene: TRBJ2-7; len: 14; v_gene: TRBV5-1
CDR3aa: CASSLEGTGELFF; j_gene: TRBJ2-2; len: 13; v_gene: TRBV7-9
CDR3aa: CSARSGTSSYF; j_gene: TRBJ2-1; len: 11; v_gene: TRBV20-1
CDR3aa: CASRRDRGAGYTF; j_gene: TRBJ1-2; len: 13; v_gene: TRBV6-5
CDR3aa: CASSSPARTGSDEQYF; j_gene: TRBJ2-7; len: 16; v_gene: TRBV28
CDR3aa: CSVEPGGGTDTQYF; j_gene: TRBJ2-3; len: 14; v_gene: TRBV29-1
CDR3aa: CASSVNPTVQETQYF; j_gene: TRBJ2-5; len: 15; v_gene: TRBV9
CDR3aa: CASSPGQLSYEQYF; j_gene: TRBJ2-7; len: 14; v_gene: TRBV28
CDR3aa: CATSSAGQRLGTQYF; j_gene: TRBJ2-5; len: 15; v_gene: TRBV24-1
CDR3aa: CASRVGTEAFF; j_gene: TRBJ1-1; len: 11; v_gene: TRBV7-2
CDR3aa: CATSDLLREKSYNSPLHF; j_gene: TRBJ1-6; len: 18; v_gene: TRBV24-1
CDR3aa: CASSLWGQPQHF; j_gene: TRBJ1-5; len: 12; v_gene: TRBV27
CDR3aa: CATLGSSYEQYF; j_gene: TRBJ2-7; len: 12; v_gene: TRBV28
CDR3aa: CASSSQGTYSNQPQHF; j_gene: TRBJ1-5; len: 16; v_gene: TRBV2
CDR3aa: CSASVGRASYGYTF; j_gene: TRBJ1-2; len: 14; v_gene: TRBV20-1
CDR3aa: CASSYSGRTEKTQYF; j_gene: TRBJ2-5; len: 15; v_gene: TRBV6-6
CDR3aa: CASSRPGTGSYEQYF; j_gene: TRBJ2-7; len: 15; v_gene: TRBV7-2
CDR3aa: CASSISNRNEQFF; j_gene: TRBJ2-1; len: 13; v_gene: TRBV19
CDR3aa: CASSYSRDRATEAFF; j_gene: TRBJ1-1; len: 15; v_gene: TRBV6-6
CDR3aa: CASRPLSGGGQPQHF; j_gene: TRBJ1-5; len: 15; v_gene: TRBV27
CDR3aa: CASSPGGRVSPLHF; j_gene: TRBJ1-6; len: 14; v_gene: TRBV28
CDR3aa: CASSLSGTHTGELFF; j_gene: TRBJ2-2; len: 15; v_gene: TRBV12-3/TRBV12-4
CDR3aa: CASSVTAYTEAFF; j_gene: TRBJ1-1; len: 13; v_gene: TRBV9
CDR3aa: CASTTPVRGEVPEAFF; j_gene: TRBJ1-1; len: 16; v_gene: TRBV7-4
CDR3aa: CASSLMASLVSDTQYF; j_gene: TRBJ2-3; len: 16; v_gene: TRBV7-2
CDR3aa: CASSVGSTAYEQYF; j_gene: TRBJ2-7; len: 14; v_gene: TRBV9
CDR3aa: CASSLGGALYEQYF; j_gene: TRBJ2-7; len: 14; v_gene: TRBV28
CDR3aa: CASSSPAASSSYEQYF; j_gene: TRBJ2-7; len: 16; v_gene: TRBV11-1
CDR3aa: CASSKAGGLAKNIQYF; j_gene: TRBJ2-4; len: 16; v_gene: TRBV12-3/TRBV12-4
CDR3aa: CAPRGGEGNQPQHF; j_gene: TRBJ1-5; len: 14; v_gene: TRBV15
CDR3aa: CASQNPRAGPRGTQYF; j_gene: TRBJ2-5; len: 16; v_gene: TRBV7-9
CDR3aa: CASSSRQGETQYF; j_gene: TRBJ2-5; len: 13; v_gene: TRBV13
CDR3aa: CASSLGTRPLQPQHF; j_gene: TRBJ1-5; len: 15; v_gene: TRBV28
CDR3aa: CASSSGFSGANVLTF; j_gene: TRBJ2-6; len: 15; v_gene: TRBV14
CDR3aa: CASSLSSGNTIYF; j_gene: TRBJ1-3; len: 13; v_gene: TRBV12-3/TRBV12-4
CDR3aa: CASRGVAYEQYF; j_gene: TRBJ2-7; len: 12; v_gene: TRBV12-3/TRBV12-4
CDR3aa: CASSREPYEQYF; j_gene: TRBJ2-7; len: 12; v_gene: TRBV12-3/TRBV12-4
CDR3aa: CASSKGTSGKDTQYF; j_gene: TRBJ2-3; len: 15; v_gene: TRBV6-2/TRBV6-3
CDR3aa: CASSLDMLTEAFF; j_gene: TRBJ1-1; len: 13; v_gene: TRBV14
CDR3aa: CASSSNRDQPQHF; j_gene: TRBJ1-5; len: 13; v_gene: TRBV6-5
CDR3aa: CASSWDRRTGELFF; j_gene: TRBJ2-2; len: 14; v_gene: TRBV5-8
CDR3aa: CAWRRTGSTGELFF; j_gene: TRBJ2-2; len: 14; v_gene: TRBV30
CDR3aa: CASSLFTRQGSNEKLFF; j_gene: TRBJ1-4; len: 17; v_gene: TRBV7-9
CDR3aa: CASSDSGNQPQHF; j_gene: TRBJ1-5; len: 13; v_gene: TRBV7-9
CDR3aa: CASSPGRDSEAFF; j_gene: TRBJ1-1; len: 13; v_gene: TRBV2